What follows describes a single T cell receptor (beta chain). The record originates from a study of tumor-infiltrating lymphocytes in primary liver carcinoma. The CDR3 is 16 residues long. J was trimmed by 5 bases and V by 10 bases; bases with no gene match: 17. Scientists recovered RNA and DNA together from approximately 20-30 mg of unsorted bulk tissue. Patients diagnosed with primary liver carcinoma received treatment through surgical resection. No patient had received treatment, and all had chronic HBV infection. A constant-region primer primed TCR beta cDNA synthesis from about 550 ng of total RNA. Slightly modified ARM-PCR with three nested multiplex PCR rounds yielded TCR beta libraries. Amplification in the first two PCR rounds was performed using TRBV1-TRBV30 forward primers and a C-beta reverse primer for 10 cycles each. MiXCR was run by TCRdb on the multiplex PCR reads, yielding one entry per CDR3 protein. The data show tens of thousands of distinct CDR3 sequences, roughly two thirds seen once.

The sample taken for sequencing was liver tumor tissue from sampling region 4. Subset here: tumor region T4, right-lateral pole. The chain employs TRBV12-3 or TRBV12-4 and TRBJ2-3; 8 bases are shared with TRBD2. This receptor was taken from a man aged 35-49 years with primary liver carcinoma and hepatitis B virus infection. The CDR3 DNA reads as TGTGCCATCACCTCGGGGAGGAGCGGGGGCATAGATACGCAGTATTTT. It is translated as CAITSGRSGGIDTQYF.